Below are 20 T cell receptor beta chains sequenced from a single sample in a study of blood T cell repertoires in COVID-19. Libraries were prepared by immunoSEQ multiplex PCR; TCRdb keeps only in-frame clonotypes and omits some of them. The sample contains 200,000 to 300,000 clones, approximately 85% of which appear only once. Sample: peripheral blood. Receptors originate from a man over 45 with acute or convalescent COVID-19.

This chain uses TRBV28 with TRBJ2-1; 12 positions match TRBD2. V shed 5 bases and J 10 bases; nucleotides not matched to a gene: 3. Germline CDR1 MDHEN, CDR2 SYDVKM. The CDR3 spans 13 residues. The CDR3 DNA reads TGTGCCAGCAGTCCCGGACTAGCGGGGGAGCAGTTCTTC. Encoded protein: CASSPGLAGEQFF.

This chain joins TRBV6-5 and TRBJ1-1; D is unresolved. Germline lookup yields CDR1 MNHEY and CDR2 SVGAGI. Trimming shortened V by 0 bases and J by 5 bases, and 7 bases separated the two germline ends. There are 13 residues in the CDR3. CDR3: CASSYSSLTEAFF. The CDR3 nucleotides read TGTGCCAGCAGTTACTCCTCCTTAACTGAAGCTTTCTTT.

This chain uses TRBV6-1 with TRBJ1-2; TRBD1 aligns across 7 bases. Trimming removed 6 bases from V and 7 bases from J; junction bases left unmatched: 14. Germline CDR1 MNHNS, CDR2 SASEGT. The length of the CDR3 is 15 residues. The DNA of the CDR3 is TGTGCCAGCAGCTATTCAAACCCAGGGGGTGTTGGCTACACCTTC. Its protein is CASSYSNPGGVGYTF.

The rearrangement links TRBV27 to TRBJ1-2; D remains unclear. The CDR3 has 15 amino acids. V was trimmed by 6 bases and J by 4 bases, leaving 18 bases between them. In germline, CDR1 is MNHEY, CDR2 SMNVEV (reference sequence). The CDR3 coding sequence is TGTGCCAGCAGCCGGGGAACGGCCAACCTCTATGGCTACACCTTC. It specifies CASSRGTANLYGYTF.

The chain employs TRBV2 and TRBJ2-4, with 11 bases fitting TRBD1. After removal of 2 bases from V and 13 bases from J, the junction contained 7 bases not matched to a gene. Germline V gene lookup returns CDR1 SNHLY and CDR2 FYNNEI. This CDR3 comprises 14 residues. CDR3 region: CASSEYGDRGFQYF. Here the CDR3 DNA reads TGTGCCAGCAGTGAATATGGGGACAGGGGGTTCCAGTACTTC.

V and J are TRBV19 and TRBJ1-1; 10 bases fit TRBD1. J gave up 4 bases and V 6 bases, and 14 bases lay outside the gene matches. The CDR3 sequence is 17 residues long. The germline V gene encodes CDR1 LNHDA and CDR2 SQIVND (reference sequence). The CDR3 protein is CASRQTGTGVSGTEAFF. The CDR3 DNA sequence: TGTGCCAGTAGACAAACCGGGACAGGGGTGAGCGGCACTGAAGCTTTCTTT.

This CDR3 is CASSLRAGWKAFF. The CDR3 DNA is TGTGCCAGCAGTTTACGGGCGGGATGGAAAGCTTTCTTT. The rearrangement uses TRBV12-3 or TRBV12-4 and TRBJ1-1; D ambiguous. CDR3 length: 13 residues. Between the trimmed V and J ends, which lost 2 bases and 9 bases, there was a span of 13 bases.

The rearrangement joins TRBV9 to TRBJ2-2; a possible D gene is TRBD2 (5 bases). The V gene's germline CDR1 is SGDLS and CDR2 YYNGEE. The V end was cut by 0 bases, the J end by 4 bases, with 10 bases between. The CDR3 extends over 15 amino acids. The CDR3 here is CASSVDLAATGELFF. As DNA, the CDR3 is TGTGCCAGCAGCGTAGACCTAGCTGCCACCGGGGAGCTGTTTTTT.

The chain employs TRBV10-3 and TRBJ2-7, with a weak D call TRBD1 (5 bases). The CDR3 runs 13 residues. Germline CDR1 is ENHRY and CDR2 is SYGVKD. Trimming pared 3 bases from V and 6 bases from J, leaving 12 bases between. The CDR3 sequence is CAISDVQGGEQYF. The CDR3 nucleotides are TGTGCCATCAGTGATGTGCAGGGCGGCGAGCAGTACTTC.

The chain employs TRBV5-6 and TRBJ1-2; 11 positions match TRBD1. This CDR3 is 13 amino acids long. Trimming at V came to 5 bases and at J to 8 bases, leaving 5 bases not matched to a gene. Germline V gene lookup returns CDR1 SGHDT and CDR2 YYEEEE. The CDR3 protein is CASSSGTGGGYTF. CDR3 nucleotide sequence: TGTGCCAGCAGTTCCGGGACAGGGGGAGGCTACACCTTC. Filled out from reference TRBV5-6 and TRBJ1-2, the complete variable domain reads DAGVTQSPTHLIKTRGQQVTLRCSPKSGHDTVSWYQQALGQGPQFIFQYYEEEERQRGNFPDRFSGHQFPNYSSELNVNALLLGDSALYLCASSSGTGGGYTFGSGTRLTVV.

The genes are TRBV2 and TRBJ2-3, with D perhaps TRBD1 (5 bases). V lost 6 bases to trimming and J lost 1 base, with 8 bases between them. This CDR3 is built from 13 residues. Germline V gene sequence: CDR1 SNHLY, CDR2 FYNNEI. CDR3 nucleotides: TGTGCCAGCAGGGTACAGGGCACAGATACGCAGTATTTT. As protein: CASRVQGTDTQYF.

CDR3 sequence reads: CASSPMTSGRPNEQFF. In DNA, the CDR3 is TGTGCCAGCAGCCCGATGACTAGCGGGAGACCCAATGAGCAGTTCTTC. The chain links TRBV5-4 to TRBJ2-1; 12 bases are a match to TRBD2. The CDR3 runs to 16 residues. The trim removed 4 bases at V and 6 bases at J, leaving 8 bases unmatched. In germline, CDR1 is SGHNT, CDR2 YYREEE (reference sequence). The full variable domain, completed using reference TRBV5-4 and TRBJ2-1, is ETGVTQSPTHLIKTRGQQVTLRCSSQSGHNTVSWYQQALGQGPQFIFQYYREEENGRGNFPPRFSGLQFPNYSSELNVNALELDDSALYLCASSPMTSGRPNEQFFGPGTRLTVL.

This clone has only a few counts. The rearrangement uses TRBV18 and TRBJ1-1; D is unresolved. Germline V gene lookup returns CDR1 KGHSH and CDR2 LQKENI. The V end was cut by 4 bases, the J end by 2 bases, with 17 bases between. This CDR3 comprises 16 residues. DNA of the CDR3: TGTGCCAGCTCACGAGCCGTTTTGACACCTAACACTGAAGCTTTCTTT. Its translation is CASSRAVLTPNTEAFF.

The chain combines TRBV5-1 with TRBJ1-6, with a weak D call TRBD1 (6 bases). CDR1 and CDR2 from the germline V gene are SGHRS and YFSETQ. Trimming took off 3 bases at V and 10 bases at J, with 14 bases between the two ends. This CDR3 comprises 14 residues. The CDR3 DNA sequence: TGCGCCAGCAGCTCTGACGGGCAGGGGTCACCCCTCCACTTT. Its translation is CASSSDGQGSPLHF. The variable domain in full, with the rest retrieved from reference TRBV5-1 and TRBJ1-6, is KAGVTQTPRYLIKTRGQQVTLSCSPISGHRSVSWYQQTPGQGLQFLFEYFSETQRNKGNFPGRFSGRQFSNSRSEMNVSTLELGDSALYLCASSSDGQGSPLHFGNGTRLTVT.

V usage is TRBV7-9 and J usage is TRBJ2-7, with 8 nucleotides matching TRBD2. From germline, CDR1 is SEHNR and CDR2 FQNEAQ (reference sequence). This CDR3 has 15 residues. V lost 5 bases and J lost 4; bases outside the gene matches: 10. The CDR3 loop reads CASSDGRASGYEQYF. The DNA of the CDR3 is TGTGCCAGCAGCGACGGGAGGGCCTCTGGGTACGAGCAGTACTTC.

The genes are TRBV9 and TRBJ1-6; D is ambiguous. Germline V gene data show CDR1 as SGDLS and CDR2 as YYNGEE. V lost 1 base and J 5 bases, leaving 7 bases between the germline ends. This CDR3 is 14 amino acids long. This CDR3 reads CASSVLGDNSPLHF. The CDR3 DNA reads TGTGCCAGCAGCGTACTAGGAGATAATTCACCCCTCCACTTT.

V is TRBV24-1 and J is TRBJ2-3; D remains ambiguous. Germline V gene lookup returns CDR1 KGHDR and CDR2 SFDVKD. V was cut by 2 bases and J by 1 base, with 6 bases left in between. The CDR3 extends over 14 amino acids. CDR3 DNA: TGTGCCACCAGTGATTCGGCGGGCACAGATACGCAGTATTTT. Its protein is CATSDSAGTDTQYF.

This rearrangement joins TRBV6-1 to TRBJ1-5, with TRBD1 matching over 9 bases. The CDR3 length is 15 residues. The trim removed 0 bases at V and 6 bases at J, leaving 3 bases unmatched. CDR1 is MNHNS, CDR2 SASEGT, per germline. Written as DNA, the CDR3 is TGTGCCAGCAGTGAAGCTCCGGGACAGGGTCAGCCCCAGCATTTT. Amino acid sequence: CASSEAPGQGQPQHF.

This chain joins TRBV11-3 and TRBJ1-2; a weak D match, TRBD1 (6 bases). CDR3 size: 14 residues. Germline assignment: CDR1 SGHNT and CDR2 YENEEA. V shed 0 bases and J shed 8 bases, with 13 bases lying between them. The CDR3 protein is CASSLDLSGVGYTF. For the CDR3, the DNA is TGTGCCAGCAGCTTAGATCTGTCAGGGGTCGGCTACACCTTC.

This clone has a single count. The chain joins TRBV3-1 (or the pseudogene TRBV3-2) to TRBJ1-2; tentative D call: TRBD1 (6 bases). Germline V gene lookup returns CDR1 LGHDT and CDR2 YNNKEL (reference sequence). The CDR3 consists of 13 residues. Trimming pared 4 bases from V and 8 bases from J, leaving 14 bases between. CDR3 sequence (DNA): TGTGCCAGCAGCCCGGGACACCTTGGGGGCTACACCTTC. Its translation: CASSPGHLGGYTF.